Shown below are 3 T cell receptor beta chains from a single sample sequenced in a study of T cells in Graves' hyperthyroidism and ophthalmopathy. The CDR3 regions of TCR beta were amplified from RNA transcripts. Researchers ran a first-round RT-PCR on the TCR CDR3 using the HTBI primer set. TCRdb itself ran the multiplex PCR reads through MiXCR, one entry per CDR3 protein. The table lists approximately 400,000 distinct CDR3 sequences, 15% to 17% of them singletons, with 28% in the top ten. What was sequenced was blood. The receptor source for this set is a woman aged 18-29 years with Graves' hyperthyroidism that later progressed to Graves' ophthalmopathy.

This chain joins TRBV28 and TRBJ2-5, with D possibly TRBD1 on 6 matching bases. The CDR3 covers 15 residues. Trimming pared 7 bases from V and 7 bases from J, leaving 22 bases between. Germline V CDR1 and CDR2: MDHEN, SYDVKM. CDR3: CASTPRGGRFGTQYF. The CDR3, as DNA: TGTGCCAGCACGCCCAGGGGCGGAAGGTTTGGGACCCAGTACTTC.

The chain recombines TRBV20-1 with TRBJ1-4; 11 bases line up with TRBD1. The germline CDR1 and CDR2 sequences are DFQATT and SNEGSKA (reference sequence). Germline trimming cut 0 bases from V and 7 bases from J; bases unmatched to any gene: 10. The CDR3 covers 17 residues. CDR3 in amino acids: CSARDITSGTGGEKLFF. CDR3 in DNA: TGCAGTGCTAGAGACATTACCTCCGGGACAGGGGGTGAAAAACTGTTTTTT.

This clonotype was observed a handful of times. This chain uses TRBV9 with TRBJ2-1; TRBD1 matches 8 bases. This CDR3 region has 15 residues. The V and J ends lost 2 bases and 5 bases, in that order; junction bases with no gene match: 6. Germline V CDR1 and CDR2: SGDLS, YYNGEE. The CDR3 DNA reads TGTGCCAGCAGCGTTGCGGGACAGGACAACAATGAGCAGTTCTTC. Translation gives CASSVAGQDNNEQFF.